This is a list of T cell receptor beta chains from one sample in a study of T cell responses to AZD1222 COVID-19 vaccine. Sequencing used immunoSEQ multiplex PCR; TCRdb keeps in-frame clones, though not all of them. In the table there are about 81,000 clones, approximately 85% of which are singletons. Source: peripheral blood, taken 28 days after the second AZD1222 dose. Receptor source: an adult who received the AZD1222 COVID-19 vaccine. CDR3s include the opening cysteine and the closing phenylalanine or tryptophan.

TRBV7-9,TRBJ1-3,CASSPPIYF
TRBV27,TRBJ1-5,CASSFRYPLYDSNQPQHF
TRBV6-6,TRBJ2-7,CASSYTGTATYEQYF
TRBV6-2/TRBV6-3,TRBJ2-3,CASSYSRDTQYF
TRBV2,TRBJ2-5,CASGKQGMAQETQYF
TRBV30,TRBJ1-3,CAWSVRGPDTIYF
TRBV6-5,TRBJ2-7,CASRTSGYEQYF
TRBV5-4,TRBJ2-4,CASSLAPSGRGGNIQYF
TRBV9,TRBJ2-7,CASSPPTGQTYEQYF
TRBV7-9,TRBJ2-2,CASSPTGTGELFF
TRBV10-1,TRBJ2-7,CASMRGKVYEQYF
TRBV6-5,TRBJ1-6,CASSYTTPAVNSPLHF
TRBV13,TRBJ1-2,CASSLGSGQGYGYTF
TRBV5-5,TRBJ1-3,CASTLVGQGKGNTIYF
TRBV24-1,TRBJ1-1,CATGQGSEAFF
TRBV7-9,TRBJ1-2,CASSTGQGGYGYTF
TRBV18,TRBJ1-4,CASSPRTGGNEKLFF
TRBV2,TRBJ2-7,CASSDRPQRWEQYF
TRBV5-5,TRBJ2-7,CASSLFLYEQYF
TRBV5-1,TRBJ2-2,CASSPGTVNTGELFF
TRBV5-1,TRBJ1-6,CASSQGQGSHSPLHF
TRBV21-1,TRBJ1-6,CASSTQGAGNSPLHF
TRBV19,TRBJ1-5,CAGCTGRVNQPQHF
TRBV5-8,TRBJ2-1,CASSLGLAIHNEQFF
TRBV3-1/TRBV3-2,TRBJ1-4,CASSQAGTYNEKLFF
TRBV9,TRBJ2-7,CASTRGLASRLDEQYF
TRBV12-3/TRBV12-4,TRBJ2-3,CASIAGDSDTQYF
TRBV4-2,TRBJ1-4,CASSQDRQVNEKLFF
TRBV9,TRBJ2-1,CASSVRQAPSSYNEQFF
TRBV28,TRBJ1-2,CASSPGRNYGYTF
TRBV19,TRBJ2-7,CASSIVAGASEQYF
TRBV5-6,TRBJ2-3,CASSLVAGGTDTQYF